This T cell receptor beta chain was identified during a study of a mutant IDH1 vaccine in newly diagnosed glioma. For this clone: Its antigen is currently unknown.

Repertoires were generated with immunoSEQ multiplex PCR, while TCRdb's copy carries only in-frame clones and drops some. In the table there are 120,000 or so clones, 80% of which are singletons. The CDR3 sequence is 16 residues long. The germline CDR1 and CDR2 sequences are SEHNR and FQNEAQ (reference sequence). Regarding time point: week 11, during vaccination. The content of each vaccine dose was 300 ug of mutant IDH1 20-mer peptide, and topical imiquimod accompanied it. The receptor comes from a man in his forties with glioma. The chain links TRBV7-9 to TRBJ2-5, with TRBD2 matching 7 bases. The J call may not be correct, given that the DNA end is closer to TRBJ2-7. Material: PBMCs, obtained from a glioma patient whose treatment included an IDH1 peptide vaccine. For the CDR3, the DNA is TGTGCCAGCAGCTTCGTCCCGCGGGGGAGCTCCTACGAGCAGTACTTC. It codes for CASSFVPRGSSYEQYF.